This T cell receptor (beta chain) was observed in a study of cytotoxic CD8 clonotypes in ibrutinib-treated CLL. Study background: Of the patients, over ten were relapsed/refractory, over 14 treatment-naive and 17 IGHV unmutated. A median around twelve months of treatment, range 6 to 36, preceded the collection of response samples. Whole-study results and caveats: Clonality was elevated at ibrutinib response and had returned toward baseline at progression.

This clone was recorded only once. Its antigen is unknown. Germline assignment: CDR1 SGDLS and CDR2 YYNGEE. CDR3 size: 17 residues. Trimming took 0 bases from V and 4 from J; bases not matched to a gene: 9. Measured with immunoSEQ multiplex PCR; TCRdb has only the in-frame clones, and not every one. The repertoire holds 250,000 to 350,000 clones, with about 72% as singletons. The specimen comprised PBMCs, sampled at disease progression, from a patient treated with ibrutinib. The V call is TRBV9, the J call TRBJ2-3; TRBD2 matches at 9 bases. The sequence was collected from a human donor with chronic lymphocytic leukemia. CDR3 sequence: CASSVGWGGGAADTQYF. The CDR3, as DNA: TGTGCCAGCAGCGTAGGCTGGGGCGGGGGGGCTGCAGATACGCAGTATTTT.